The 2 T cell receptor beta chains given below trace back to one sample, sequenced in a study of shared clonotypes between healthy human individuals. TCRdb keeps only in-frame clones here, not all; method: immunoSEQ multiplex PCR. Found here are 2,100,000 or so clones, 95% of them singletons; the top ten hold about 0.13%. The sequencing input was naive CD4+ T cells sorted from blood. The subset is: CD45RA+ positively selected. These receptors all come from a man in his late teens or twenties in good health.

This clone came up once. V usage is TRBV7-2 and J usage is TRBJ2-2; D may be TRBD1 (6 bases). V lost 5 bases to trimming and J lost 6 bases, with 13 bases between them. This CDR3 comprises 14 residues. CDR1 and CDR2 from the germline V gene are SGHTA and FQGNSA. As DNA, the CDR3 is TGTGCCAGCAGCCAACAGGGAATCGCCGGGGAGCTGTTTTTT. Its protein is CASSQQGIAGELFF.

This rearrangement joins TRBV6-1 to TRBJ1-2; weak D call: TRBD1 (5 bases). The CDR3 consists of 14 residues. The V and J ends lost 4 bases and 2 bases respectively, with 11 bases between them. Per germline, CDR1 MNHNS and CDR2 SASEGT. In nucleotides, the CDR3 is TGTGCCAGCAGTGCGGGACCGATAAACTATGGCTACACCTTC. Its protein is CASSAGPINYGYTF.